These 32 T cell receptor beta chains were all obtained from the same sample, sequenced in a study of blood T cells in healthy people across ages. A sample-barcoded 5' primer and a J-beta primer mix were used in a second PCR of roughly 6 to 11 cycles. MiXCR, applied by TCRdb to the 5' RACE reads, yields one record per CDR3 protein. The profile shows around 1,600,000 distinct CDR3 sequences, under 55% of them singletons. Sequencing input: blood. These receptors came from a woman between 18 and 29 years old in good health.

This chain links TRBV7-2 with TRBJ2-1; 9 bases match TRBD1. Germline lookup yields CDR1 SGHTA and CDR2 FQGNSA. The CDR3 spans 14 residues. V shed 5 bases, J shed 7 bases, and the junction held 6 bases outside the gene matches. The CDR3 nucleotides read TGTGCCAGCAGCCCTGGGACAGGGAAGAATGAGCAGTTCTTC. As protein: CASSPGTGKNEQFF.

This clonotype was detected only a few times. The chain combines TRBV5-6 with TRBJ2-5, with D uncertain. Germline V lookup: CDR1 SGHDT, CDR2 YYEEEE. Trimming shortened V by 0 bases and J by 4 bases, and 7 bases separated the two germline ends. This CDR3 is built from 13 residues. This CDR3 reads CASSLVNGETQYF. Here the CDR3 DNA reads TGTGCCAGCAGCTTGGTTAATGGAGAGACCCAGTACTTC.

This clonotype was detected a few times. The chain employs TRBV24-1 and TRBJ2-3; perhaps TRBD2 as D (6 bases). The CDR3 consists of 16 residues. Germline V lookup: CDR1 KGHDR, CDR2 SFDVKD. Trimming stripped 9 bases from V and 2 bases from J, with 20 bases between. The CDR3 DNA reads as TGTGCCACCGCCCCACGGCTACGGGGGAACACAGATACGCAGTATTTT. This gives the protein CATAPRLRGNTDTQYF.

Of note for this clonotype: A much larger clone differs by one base, so this may be a read error. The rearrangement uses TRBV6-1 and TRBJ2-5, with 10 nucleotides matching TRBD2. With 5 bases clipped from V and 7 bases from J, the junction kept 13 bases outside the gene matches. This CDR3 contains 16 residues. Germline V lookup: CDR1 MNHNS, CDR2 SASEGT. The CDR3 spells CASSPTGTSASGTQYF. The CDR3 region has the DNA TGTGCCAGCAGTCCGACCGGGACTAGCGCGTCGGGGACCCAGTACTTC.

This clonotype is a singleton in its sample. The chain carries TRBV4-1 and TRBJ1-5; D possibly corresponds to TRBD1 (6 bases). The CDR3 consists of 17 residues. The germline V and J ends were trimmed by 4 bases and 4 bases, with 20 bases remaining between them. The germline gives CDR1 MGHRA, CDR2 YSYEKL. The CDR3: CASSRNLQGFGNQPQHF. CDR3 DNA sequence: TGCGCCAGCAGCCGAAACTTGCAGGGGTTTGGGAATCAGCCCCAGCATTTT.

The chain combines TRBV27 with TRBJ1-2, with D unresolved. Looked up from germline, CDR1 is MNHEY and CDR2 is SMNVEV (reference sequence). This CDR3 is built from 14 residues. Between the trimmed V and J ends, which lost 5 bases and 5 bases, there was a span of 15 bases. CDR3 sequence: CASSPWLGRYGYTF. CDR3 bases: TGTGCCAGCAGTCCATGGTTGGGTCGATATGGCTACACCTTC.

This chain joins TRBV24-1 and TRBJ1-2; 7 bases match TRBD1. V was pared by 4 bases and J by 3 bases, with 4 bases of the junction left unmatched. The CDR3 consists of 14 residues. CDR1 KGHDR and CDR2 SFDVKD come from the germline V gene. CDR3 nucleotide sequence: TGTGCCACCAGTGAACCCGACAGGGACTATGGCTACACCTTC. Its translation: CATSEPDRDYGYTF.

This rearrangement joins TRBV20-1 to TRBJ2-3; D gene uncertain. The CDR3 runs 14 residues. Germline V gene sequence: CDR1 DFQATT, CDR2 SNEGSKA (reference sequence). Trimming pared 2 bases from V and 2 bases from J, leaving 11 bases between. DNA for the CDR3: TGCAGTGCTAGATATTGCGGAAACACAGATACGCAGTATTTT. Residues: CSARYCGNTDTQYF.

J is TRBJ2-7 and V is TRBV4-3, with D unclear. Germline V gene lookup returns CDR1 LGHNA and CDR2 YSLEER. The V and J ends lost 1 base and 2 bases respectively, with 18 bases between them. The CDR3 has 17 amino acids. DNA of the CDR3: TGCGCCAGCAGCCAAGTTTTTAGTCCGGTGGTCACCTACGAGCAGTACTTC. It yields the protein CASSQVFSPVVTYEQYF.

The genes are TRBV7-6 and TRBJ2-7; 7 bases are a match to TRBD1. The CDR3 sequence is 13 residues long. Germline V CDR1 and CDR2: SGHVS, FNYEAQ. After removal of 5 bases from V and 6 bases from J, the junction contained 7 bases not matched to a gene. The CDR3 coding sequence is TGTGCCAGCAGCCCATTACAGGGGCTCGAGCAGTACTTC. Residues: CASSPLQGLEQYF.

This clonotype was seen a handful of times. The chain couples TRBV9 to TRBJ1-6; D is unresolved. The CDR3 has 15 amino acids. V was pared by 3 bases and J by 3 bases, with 10 bases between. Germline CDR1 is SGDLS and CDR2 is YYNGEE. Written as DNA, the CDR3 is TGTGCCAGCAGCGGGAGTTTAGGCTATAATTCACCCCTCCACTTT. Encoded protein: CASSGSLGYNSPLHF.

V and J are TRBV28 and TRBJ2-2, with a weak D call TRBD2 (6 bases). This CDR3 is 15 amino acids long. Per the germline V gene, CDR1 is MDHEN and CDR2 is SYDVKM. V gave up 6 bases and J gave up 3 bases, with 14 bases separating them. The CDR3 loop reads CASRQTSGYTGELFF. The CDR3 bases are TGTGCCAGCAGACAGACTAGTGGCTACACCGGGGAGCTGTTTTTT.

The genes are TRBV7-9 and TRBJ1-2; 7 bases are a match to TRBD1. The germline V gene encodes CDR1 SEHNR and CDR2 FQNEAQ (reference sequence). This CDR3 has 14 residues. V trimming: 4 bases; J trimming: 4 bases; junction bases outside the gene matches: 6. CDR3 protein: CASSSSGTAYGYTF. In DNA form, the CDR3 reads TGTGCCAGCAGCTCTTCCGGGACAGCCTATGGCTACACCTTC.

The J gene is TRBJ1-1, the V gene TRBV20-1; unclear D gene. CDR1 is DFQATT, CDR2 SNEGSKA, per germline (reference sequence). The CDR3 sequence is 12 residues long. Trimming shortened V by 7 bases and J by 4 bases, and 13 bases separated the two germline ends. The CDR3 DNA reads TGCAGTGAAAGACAAGGGTTCACTGAAGCTTTCTTT. Its protein is CSERQGFTEAFF.

This chain joins TRBV25-1 and TRBJ2-7; 8 bases are a match to TRBD1. The junction had 5 bases not matched to a gene; V was cut back by 4 bases and J by 0 bases. CDR1 MGHDK and CDR2 SYGVNS come from the germline V gene. This CDR3 comprises 15 residues. The CDR3 DNA reads as TGTGCCAGCAGTGGAGGACAGGGTAGCTCCTACGAGCAGTACTTC. As protein: CASSGGQGSSYEQYF.

The chain combines TRBV4-1 with TRBJ2-5; D might be TRBD2 (6 bases). Trimming pared 1 base from V and 6 bases from J, leaving 12 bases between. The CDR3 is 14 amino acids. CDR1 and CDR2 from the germline V gene are MGHRA and YSYEKL. The CDR3 region is CASSQGRGGKTQYF. DNA of the CDR3: TGCGCCAGCAGCCAAGGTAGGGGAGGAAAGACCCAGTACTTC.

The sample holds a few counts of this clonotype. The J gene is TRBJ2-4, the V gene TRBV27; D might be TRBD1 (7 bases). TRBJ2-7 explains the end of the DNA better; the J call may be wrong. The CDR3 runs to 15 residues. Germline lookup yields CDR1 MNHEY and CDR2 SMNVEV (reference sequence). The CDR3 coding sequence is TGTGCCAGCAGTTTATTGGGCGGCAGGGGGGACGAGCAGTACTTC. Encoded protein: CASSLLGGRGDEQYF.

This clonotype was seen a handful of times. The V gene is TRBV20-1, the J gene TRBJ1-2; D uncertain. Germline-derived CDR1 and CDR2 are DFQATT and SNEGSKA (reference sequence). Trimming took off 6 bases at V and 7 bases at J, with 12 bases between the two ends. The CDR3 has 11 amino acids. The CDR3 spells CSAVRGTGYTF. The CDR3 DNA reads as TGCAGTGCCGTCCGGGGTACTGGCTACACCTTC.

V and J are TRBV12-5 and TRBJ2-1; D possibly corresponds to TRBD1 (5 bases). V gave up 4 bases and J gave up 2 bases, with 6 bases separating them. The germline CDR1 and CDR2 sequences are LGHNT and FRNRAP. There are 13 residues in the CDR3. In DNA form, the CDR3 reads TGTGCTAGTGGTTCGGACACCTACAATGAGCAGTTCTTC. It specifies CASGSDTYNEQFF.

V usage is TRBV4-3 and J usage is TRBJ2-7, with D possibly matching TRBD2 (7 bases). Germline V lookup: CDR1 LGHNA, CDR2 YSLEER. Trimming shortened V by 0 bases and J by 0 bases, and 15 bases separated the two germline ends. This CDR3 spans 17 amino acids. The CDR3 region has the DNA TGCGCCAGCAGCCAAGATCGCGCGGGGGCCTTCTCCTACGAGCAGTACTTC. Residues: CASSQDRAGAFSYEQYF.

The genes are TRBV20-1 and TRBJ2-1; 11 nucleotides line up with TRBD2. Germline assignment: CDR1 DFQATT and CDR2 SNEGSKA (reference sequence). The CDR3 consists of 15 residues. The V and J ends lost 7 bases and 5 bases, in that order; junction bases with no gene match: 10. The CDR3 reads CSVHAASGGNNEQFF. The CDR3 coding sequence is TGCAGTGTACATGCCGCTAGCGGGGGGAACAATGAGCAGTTCTTC.

This clonotype turned up a few times. The V gene is TRBV20-1, the J gene TRBJ2-1, with TRBD2 matching over 10 bases. Germline V gene data show CDR1 as DFQATT and CDR2 as SNEGSKA (reference sequence). This CDR3 comprises 15 residues. V was clipped by 6 bases and J by 9 bases; unmatched bases: 14. CDR3 sequence (DNA): TGCAGTGCCTCCAAGCTCCTAGCGGGAGTGGCTGAGCAGTTCTTC. It translates to CSASKLLAGVAEQFF.

The chain employs TRBV19 and TRBJ1-1; D remains unclear. The V end was cut by 1 base, the J end by 3 bases, with 9 bases between. Per the germline V gene, CDR1 is LNHDA and CDR2 is SQIVND (reference sequence). The CDR3 length is 14 residues. This chain's CDR3 is CASSIAGDYTEAFF. Written as DNA, the CDR3 is TGTGCCAGTAGTATAGCCGGGGATTACACTGAAGCTTTCTTT.

CDR3 amino acids: CSAAWASGRHEQYF. The CDR3 region has the DNA TGCAGTGCTGCCTGGGCTAGCGGGAGGCACGAGCAGTACTTC. The chain has TRBV20-1 and TRBJ2-4; 11 positions match TRBD2. Judging by the DNA end, TRBJ2-7 fits better; the J call may be wrong. The CDR3 loop spans 14 amino acids. CDR1 is DFQATT, CDR2 SNEGSKA, per germline (reference sequence).

The chain recombines TRBV28 with TRBJ1-5; the D gene is possibly TRBD1 (6 bases). Trimming cost V 4 bases and J 2 bases, with 15 bases left between them. Germline-derived CDR1 and CDR2 are MDHEN and SYDVKM. The CDR3 totals 16 residues. In nucleotides, the CDR3 is TGTGCCAGCAGTTCGAGGGGGGCAACGGGCAATCAGCCCCAGCATTTT. Translation: CASSSRGATGNQPQHF. Full variable domain (missing parts from reference TRBV28 and TRBJ1-5): DVKVTQSSRYLVKRTGEKVFLECVQDMDHENMFWYRQDPGLGLRLIYFSYDVKMKEKGDIPEGYSVSREKKERFSLILESASTNQTSMYLCASSSRGATGNQPQHFGDGTRLSIL.

V and J are TRBV6-2 or TRBV6-3 and TRBJ2-4, with 9 bases matching TRBD2. Losses at the gene ends were 0 bases for V and 13 bases for J; bases not matched to a gene: 16. The germline V gene has CDR1 MNHEY and CDR2 SVGEGT. This CDR3 is 17 amino acids long. CDR3 in DNA: TGTGCCAGCAGTTACTCGGGTAGCGGGGGAACCTACAATGAGCAGTACTTC. Translating it yields CASSYSGSGGTYNEQYF.

This clonotype was counted between two and nine times. The gene calls are TRBV6-2 or TRBV6-3 and TRBJ2-1, with 12 bases that match TRBD2. With 0 bases clipped from V and 3 bases from J, the junction kept 3 bases outside the gene matches. Germline CDR1 and CDR2: MNHEY and SVGEGT. The CDR3 spans 17 residues. The CDR3 region has the DNA TGTGCCAGCAGTTACTCGACGGGACTAGCGGGCTACAATGAGCAGTTCTTC. This encodes CASSYSTGLAGYNEQFF.

This clonotype was recorded at least ten times. The V and J genes are TRBV20-1 and TRBJ2-1; maybe TRBD2 (6 bases). This CDR3 region has 16 residues. The germline V gene encodes CDR1 DFQATT and CDR2 SNEGSKA (reference sequence). V was pared by 6 bases and J by 3 bases, with 21 bases between. This CDR3 reads CSARGPLAPIYNEQFF. CDR3 DNA sequence: TGCAGTGCCCGAGGCCCCCTAGCGCCTATCTACAATGAGCAGTTCTTC.

This chain joins TRBV5-1 and TRBJ2-7; D uncertain. Germline CDR1 and CDR2: SGHRS and YFSETQ. The V end lost 4 bases, the J end lost 0 bases, and 11 bases lay between the germline ends. The CDR3 sequence is 14 residues long. CDR3 sequence (DNA): TGCGCCAGCAGCGACGGCGGAACCTCCTACGAGCAGTACTTC. It encodes CASSDGGTSYEQYF.

This clonotype was seen a handful of times. This rearrangement joins TRBV20-1 to TRBJ2-3; D not certain. V lost 8 bases and J lost 2, with 14 bases in between. Germline V gene lookup returns CDR1 DFQATT and CDR2 SNEGSKA (reference sequence). The CDR3 runs 13 residues. CDR3 sequence: CSTKGDTTDTQYF. The CDR3 nucleotides are TGCAGTACTAAGGGTGACACCACAGATACGCAGTATTTT.

The sample holds a few counts of this clonotype. J is TRBJ2-1 and V is TRBV5-5; TRBD1 or TRBD2 may be the D gene (5 bases each). CDR3 size: 13 residues. Germline V lookup: CDR1 SGHKS, CDR2 YYEKEE (reference sequence). V dropped 0 bases and J dropped 9 bases, with 10 bases sitting between them. CDR3 region: CASSLEWGSEQFF. The CDR3 nucleotides are TGTGCCAGCAGCTTGGAATGGGGGAGTGAGCAGTTCTTC.

The V and J genes are TRBV7-2 and TRBJ1-2; TRBD1 might be the D (5 bases). Germline CDR1 is SGHTA and CDR2 is FQGNSA. This CDR3 has 16 amino acids. Trimming took off 5 bases at V and 6 bases at J, with 22 bases between the two ends. The CDR3 here is CASSPPRGEPNHGYTF. The CDR3 bases are TGTGCCAGCAGCCCCCCCCGGGGGGAACCCAACCATGGCTACACCTTC.